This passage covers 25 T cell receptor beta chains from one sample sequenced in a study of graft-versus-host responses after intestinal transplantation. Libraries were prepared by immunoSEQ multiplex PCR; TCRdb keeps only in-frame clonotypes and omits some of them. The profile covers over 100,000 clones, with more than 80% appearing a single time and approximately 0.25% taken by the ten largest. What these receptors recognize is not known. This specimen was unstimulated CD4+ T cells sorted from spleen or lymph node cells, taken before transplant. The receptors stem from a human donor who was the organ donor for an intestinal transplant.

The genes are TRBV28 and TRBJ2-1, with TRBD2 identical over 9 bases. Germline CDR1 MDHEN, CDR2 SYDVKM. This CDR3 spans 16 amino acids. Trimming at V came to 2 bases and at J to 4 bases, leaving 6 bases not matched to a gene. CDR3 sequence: CASSLALAGIYNEQFF. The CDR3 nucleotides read TGTGCCAGCAGTTTAGCCCTAGCGGGGATTTACAATGAGCAGTTCTTC.

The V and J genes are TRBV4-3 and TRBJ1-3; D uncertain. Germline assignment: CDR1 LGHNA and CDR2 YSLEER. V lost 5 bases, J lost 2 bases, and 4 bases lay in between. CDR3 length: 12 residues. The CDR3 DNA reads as TGCGCCAGCAGCTCCGCTGGAAACACCATATATTTT. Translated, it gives CASSSAGNTIYF.

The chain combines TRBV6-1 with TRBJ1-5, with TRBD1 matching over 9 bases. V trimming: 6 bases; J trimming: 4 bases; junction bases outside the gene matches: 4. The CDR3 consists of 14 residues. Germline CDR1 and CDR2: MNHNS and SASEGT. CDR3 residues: CASSRGTGNQPQHF. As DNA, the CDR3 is TGTGCCAGCAGCCGAGGGACAGGGAATCAGCCCCAGCATTTT.

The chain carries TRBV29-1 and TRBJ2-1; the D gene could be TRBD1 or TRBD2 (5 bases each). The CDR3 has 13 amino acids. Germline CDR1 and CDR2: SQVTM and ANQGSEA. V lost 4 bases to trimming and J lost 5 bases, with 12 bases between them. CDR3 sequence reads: CSVGGWPNNEQFF. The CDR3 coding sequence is TGCAGCGTTGGGGGGTGGCCCAACAATGAGCAGTTCTTC.

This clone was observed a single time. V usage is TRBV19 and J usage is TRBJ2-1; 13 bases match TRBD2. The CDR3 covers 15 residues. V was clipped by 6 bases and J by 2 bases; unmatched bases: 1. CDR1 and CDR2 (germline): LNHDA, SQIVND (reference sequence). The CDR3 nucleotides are TGTGCCAGTAGGACTAGCGGGGGGACCTACAATGAGCAGTTCTTC. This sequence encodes CASRTSGGTYNEQFF.

This chain's CDR3 is CASSLGQLNSPLHF. The DNA for the CDR3 is TGTGCCAGCAGTTTGGGACAGCTCAATTCACCCCTCCACTTT. V is TRBV28 and J is TRBJ1-6; 7 positions match TRBD1. Germline CDR1 reads MDHEN; CDR2 reads SYDVKM. With 3 bases clipped from V and 7 bases from J, the junction kept 3 bases outside the gene matches. This CDR3 has 14 amino acids.

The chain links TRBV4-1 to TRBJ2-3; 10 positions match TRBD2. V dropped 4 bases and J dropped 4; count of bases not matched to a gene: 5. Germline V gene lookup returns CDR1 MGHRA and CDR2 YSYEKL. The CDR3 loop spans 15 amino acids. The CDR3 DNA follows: TGCGCCAGCAGCCGAGGGACTAGCGAGGCAGATACGCAGTATTTT. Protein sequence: CASSRGTSEADTQYF.

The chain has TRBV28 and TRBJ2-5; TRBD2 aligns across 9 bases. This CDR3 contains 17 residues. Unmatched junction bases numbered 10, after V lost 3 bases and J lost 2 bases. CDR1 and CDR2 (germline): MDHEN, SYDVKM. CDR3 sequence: CASSFSQREENQETQYF. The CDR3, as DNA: TGTGCCAGCAGTTTCTCACAGCGGGAGGAGAATCAAGAGACCCAGTACTTC. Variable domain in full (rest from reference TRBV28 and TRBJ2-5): DVKVTQSSRYLVKRTGEKVFLECVQDMDHENMFWYRQDPGLGLRLIYFSYDVKMKEKGDIPEGYSVSREKKERFSLILESASTNQTSMYLCASSFSQREENQETQYFGPGTRLLVL.

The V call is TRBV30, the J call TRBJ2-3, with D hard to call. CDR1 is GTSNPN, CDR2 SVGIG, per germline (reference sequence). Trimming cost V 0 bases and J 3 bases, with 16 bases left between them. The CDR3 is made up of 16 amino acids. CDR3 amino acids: CAWSVGGRWDTDTQYF. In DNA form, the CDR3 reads TGTGCCTGGAGTGTAGGTGGCAGGTGGGATACAGATACGCAGTATTTT.

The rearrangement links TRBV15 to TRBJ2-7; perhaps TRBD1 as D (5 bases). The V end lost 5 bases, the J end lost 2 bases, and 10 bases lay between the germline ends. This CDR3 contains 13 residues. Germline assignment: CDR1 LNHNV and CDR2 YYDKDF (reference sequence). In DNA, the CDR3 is TGTGCCACCAGCGTACAGGATACCTACGAGCAGTACTTC. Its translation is CATSVQDTYEQYF.

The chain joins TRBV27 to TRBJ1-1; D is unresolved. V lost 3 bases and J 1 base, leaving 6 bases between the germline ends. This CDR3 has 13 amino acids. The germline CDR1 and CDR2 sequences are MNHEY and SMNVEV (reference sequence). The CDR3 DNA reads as TGTGCCAGCAGTTTCAGGCCGAACACTGAAGCTTTCTTT. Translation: CASSFRPNTEAFF.

CDR3 DNA sequence: TGCGCCAGCAGACTAGGACTGCAATACGAGCAGTACTTC. It is translated as CASRLGLQYEQYF. The chain combines TRBV10-2 with TRBJ2-7; a weak D match, TRBD2 (5 bases). The CDR3 length is 13 residues. CDR1 is WSHSY and CDR2 is SAAADI in the germline V gene. V lost 6 bases, J lost 4 bases, and 13 bases lay in between.

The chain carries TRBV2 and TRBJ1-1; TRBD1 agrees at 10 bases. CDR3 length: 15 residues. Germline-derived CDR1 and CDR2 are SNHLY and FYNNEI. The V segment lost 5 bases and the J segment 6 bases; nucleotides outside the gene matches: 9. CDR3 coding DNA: TGTGCCAGCAGTCTCCTGACAGGGGGCGTCTCTGAAGCTTTCTTT. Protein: CASSLLTGGVSEAFF.

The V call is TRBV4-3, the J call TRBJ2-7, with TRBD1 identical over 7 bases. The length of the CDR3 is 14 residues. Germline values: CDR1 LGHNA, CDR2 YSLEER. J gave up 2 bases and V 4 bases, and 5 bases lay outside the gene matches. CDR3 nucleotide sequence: TGCGCCAGCAGCCCCCGGGACAGACCCTACGAGCAGTACTTC. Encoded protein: CASSPRDRPYEQYF.

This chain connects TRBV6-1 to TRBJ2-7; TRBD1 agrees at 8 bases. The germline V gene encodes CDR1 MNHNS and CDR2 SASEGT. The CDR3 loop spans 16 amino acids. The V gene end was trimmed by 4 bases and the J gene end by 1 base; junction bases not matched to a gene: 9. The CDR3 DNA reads TGTGCCAGCAGTGGCACAGGGGGGATTAGGTCCTACGAGCAGTACTTC. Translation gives CASSGTGGIRSYEQYF.

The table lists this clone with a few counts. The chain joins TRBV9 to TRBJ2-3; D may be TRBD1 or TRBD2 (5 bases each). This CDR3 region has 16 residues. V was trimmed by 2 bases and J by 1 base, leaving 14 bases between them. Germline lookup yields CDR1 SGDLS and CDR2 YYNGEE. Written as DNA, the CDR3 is TGTGCCAGCAGCGTTGGGAGTCTGGGGGGCACAGATACGCAGTATTTT. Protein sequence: CASSVGSLGGTDTQYF. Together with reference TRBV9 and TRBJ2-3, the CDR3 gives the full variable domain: DSGVTQTPKHLITATGQRVTLRCSPRSGDLSVYWYQQSLDQGLQFLIQYYNGEERAKGNILERFSAQQFPDLHSELNLSSLELGDSALYFCASSVGSLGGTDTQYFGPGTRLTVL.

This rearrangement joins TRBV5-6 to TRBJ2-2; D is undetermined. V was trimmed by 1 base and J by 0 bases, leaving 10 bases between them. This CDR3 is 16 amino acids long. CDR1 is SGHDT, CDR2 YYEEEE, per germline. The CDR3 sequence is CASSLMSLPNTGELFF. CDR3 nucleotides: TGTGCCAGCAGCTTGATGTCTCTCCCGAACACCGGGGAGCTGTTTTTT.

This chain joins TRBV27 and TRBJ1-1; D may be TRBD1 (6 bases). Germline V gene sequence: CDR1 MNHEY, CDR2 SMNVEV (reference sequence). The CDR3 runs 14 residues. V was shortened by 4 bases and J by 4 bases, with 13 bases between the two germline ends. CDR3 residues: CASSSRTGSTEAFF. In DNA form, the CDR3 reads TGTGCCAGCAGTTCACGAACAGGGAGCACTGAAGCTTTCTTT.

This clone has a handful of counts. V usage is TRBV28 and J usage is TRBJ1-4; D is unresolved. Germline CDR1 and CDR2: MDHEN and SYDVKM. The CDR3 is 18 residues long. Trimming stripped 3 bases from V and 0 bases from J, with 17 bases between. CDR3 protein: CASSFRSRELATNEKLFF. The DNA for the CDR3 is TGTGCCAGCAGTTTTCGGTCTAGGGAGCTCGCAACTAATGAAAAACTGTTTTTT.

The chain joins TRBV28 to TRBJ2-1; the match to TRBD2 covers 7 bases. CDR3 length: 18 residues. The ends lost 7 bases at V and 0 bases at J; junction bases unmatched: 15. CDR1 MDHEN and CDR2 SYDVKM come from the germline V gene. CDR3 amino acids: CASKGQSRGTRSYNEQFF. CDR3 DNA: TGTGCCAGCAAGGGTCAGTCGCGGGGGACCCGCTCCTACAATGAGCAGTTCTTC.

CDR3 residues: CASRLAGEKTYEQYF. CDR3 nucleotide sequence: TGTGCCAGTCGACTAGCGGGAGAGAAAACCTACGAGCAGTACTTC. The chain joins TRBV19 to TRBJ2-7, with 12 positions matching TRBD2. The CDR3 sequence is 15 residues long. Germline CDR1 and CDR2: LNHDA and SQIVND (reference sequence). With V trimmed by 8 bases and J by 2 bases, 7 bases remained unmatched.

The CDR3 nucleotides are TGTGCCAGCAGCTCGAAGGTAGCGGAGCAAGAGACCCAGTACTTC. Its protein product is CASSSKVAEQETQYF. This chain uses TRBV5-4 with TRBJ2-5, with a possible D match to TRBD2 (6 bases). Between the trimmed V and J ends, which lost 3 bases and 2 bases, there was a span of 14 bases. Germline values: CDR1 SGHNT, CDR2 YYREEE (reference sequence). CDR3 size: 15 residues. The whole variable domain, filled in from reference TRBV5-4 and TRBJ2-5, reads ETGVTQSPTHLIKTRGQQVTLRCSSQSGHNTVSWYQQALGQGPQFIFQYYREEENGRGNFPPRFSGLQFPNYSSELNVNALELDDSALYLCASSSKVAEQETQYFGPGTRLLVL.

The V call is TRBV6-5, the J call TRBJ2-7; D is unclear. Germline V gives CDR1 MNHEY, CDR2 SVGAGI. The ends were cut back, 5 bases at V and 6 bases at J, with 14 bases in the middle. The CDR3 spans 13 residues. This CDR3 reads CASSEWSVGEQYF. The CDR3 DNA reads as TGTGCCAGCAGTGAATGGTCCGTAGGCGAGCAGTACTTC.

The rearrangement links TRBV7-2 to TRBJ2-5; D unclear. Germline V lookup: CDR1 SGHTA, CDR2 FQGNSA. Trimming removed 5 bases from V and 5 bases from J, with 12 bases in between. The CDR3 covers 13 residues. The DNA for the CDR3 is TGTGCCAGCAGCCCGGGTCTGGTCGAGACCCAGTACTTC. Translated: CASSPGLVETQYF.

The CDR3 protein is CASSPSSGNSYNEQFF. In DNA, the CDR3 is TGTGCCAGCAGTCCCAGTAGCGGGAACTCCTACAATGAGCAGTTCTTC. The chain is built from TRBV25-1 and TRBJ2-1; TRBD2 matches 8 bases. The CDR3 extends over 16 amino acids. The V segment lost 5 bases and the J segment 0 bases; nucleotides outside the gene matches: 6. Germline CDR1 and CDR2: MGHDK and SYGVNS.